This TCR beta chain was captured in a study of blood T cell repertoires in COVID-19. Study background: COVID-19 samples from acute and convalescent phases originated in the United States, Italy and Spain. The cDNA or gDNA used as material had been derived from T cells, B-cell-depleted T cells, or PBMCs.

TCRdb's copy holds only in-frame clones and misses some; the assay was immunoSEQ multiplex PCR. The data contain roughly 170,000 clones, approximately 79% of them singletons. While infection was still active, Seattle patients were enrolled and then followed longitudinally. This clone showed up just a few times. CDR3 size: 15 residues. Trimming took 3 bases from V and 0 from J; bases not matched to a gene: 3. This TCR was recovered from a woman aged 60-75 years with COVID-19, enrolled during active disease. The rearrangement uses TRBV5-3 and TRBJ2-1, with TRBD2 matching 7 bases. TRBV5-3 is assigned to the ORF class and has an uncertain function. Sequencing was carried out using peripheral blood. Written as DNA, the CDR3 is TGTGCCAGAAGCTCCCCTAGCGGCTCCTACAATGAGCAGTTCTTC. Its translation: CARSSPSGSYNEQFF.